Each of the 16 T cell receptor beta chains below was sequenced from the same sample in a study of blood T cells in healthy people across ages. A second PCR of about 6 to 12 cycles used a sample-barcoded 5' primer and a J-beta primer mix. TCRdb analysed the 5' RACE reads with MiXCR anew, one entry per CDR3 protein. The sample has 800,000 to 1,000,000 distinct CDR3 sequences; roughly 50% are singletons. Sequencing was done on a sample of blood. These receptors came from a man younger than 40 in good health.

This rearrangement joins TRBV5-1 to TRBJ2-3; 11 bases are a match to TRBD1. CDR1 and CDR2 from the germline V gene are SGHRS and YFSETQ. The CDR3 length is 17 residues. V shed 4 bases and J 4 bases; nucleotides not matched to a gene: 11. The CDR3 here is CASSGGTGGNFADTQYF. Here the CDR3 DNA reads TGCGCCAGCAGCGGAGGGACAGGGGGAAATTTCGCAGATACGCAGTATTTT.

The V gene is TRBV7-9, the J gene TRBJ2-1; TRBD1 matches 8 bases. This CDR3 region has 16 residues. V dropped 0 bases and J dropped 4; count of bases not matched to a gene: 5. CDR1 SEHNR and CDR2 FQNEAQ come from the germline V gene (reference sequence). The CDR3 sequence is CASSLALGQVYNEQFF. As DNA, the CDR3 is TGTGCCAGCAGCTTAGCGCTGGGACAGGTTTACAATGAGCAGTTCTTC.

The genes are TRBV28 and TRBJ2-5; possibly TRBD2 for D (5 bases). The CDR3 covers 13 residues. Deletions cut 3 bases from V and 3 bases from J, with 8 bases between. Germline V lookup: CDR1 MDHEN, CDR2 SYDVKM. The CDR3 DNA is TGTGCCAGCAGTTTGTTCGGGGAAGAGACCCAGTACTTC. Protein product: CASSLFGEETQYF.

The chain couples TRBV28 to TRBJ1-2; weak D call: TRBD1 (6 bases). Trimming cost V 6 bases and J 1 base, with 12 bases left between them. Germline V CDR1 and CDR2: MDHEN, SYDVKM. This CDR3 spans 14 amino acids. In DNA, the CDR3 is TGTGCCAGCAGCAGGACAGCCAATAACTATGGCTACACCTTC. As protein: CASSRTANNYGYTF.

This clonotype came up a few times. The chain joins TRBV27 to TRBJ1-4; D unclear. Trimming removed 2 bases at V and 3 bases at J, with 16 bases between. The CDR3 is 17 residues long. Germline V lookup: CDR1 MNHEY, CDR2 SMNVEV (reference sequence). In nucleotides, the CDR3 is TGTGCCAGCAGTTTACGGATATACGGGAGGGCTAATGAAAAACTGTTTTTT. Its translation is CASSLRIYGRANEKLFF.

In nucleotides, the CDR3 is TGTGCCAGCGCCACCTCGGGGGACTGGGAAGAGACCCAGTACTTC. Its translation: CASATSGDWEETQYF. The chain employs TRBV28 and TRBJ2-5; TRBD2 might be the D (6 bases). Trimming pared 8 bases from V and 3 bases from J, leaving 19 bases between. Germline lookup yields CDR1 MDHEN and CDR2 SYDVKM. The CDR3 has 15 amino acids.

The chain carries TRBV4-2 and TRBJ1-2, with D maybe TRBD1 (5 bases). V lost 2 bases, J lost 8 bases, and 18 bases lay in between. The CDR3 extends over 15 amino acids. From germline, CDR1 is LGHNA and CDR2 YNFKEQ. The CDR3 region is CASSQRGGDRRGYTF. CDR3 bases: TGTGCCAGCAGCCAACGCGGAGGGGACCGGAGGGGCTACACCTTC.

This clonotype has more than one count but fewer than ten. The genes are TRBV9 and TRBJ2-3; 7 nucleotides agree with TRBD1. CDR1 SGDLS and CDR2 YYNGEE come from the germline V gene. Trimming removed 0 bases from V and 2 bases from J; junction bases left unmatched: 3. This CDR3 is 15 amino acids long. The CDR3 is CASSVGGTATDTQYF. The CDR3, as DNA: TGTGCCAGCAGCGTAGGTGGGACAGCCACAGATACGCAGTATTTT.

This clonotype was found many times. The rearrangement links TRBV29-1 to TRBJ2-3, with TRBD2 matching 9 bases. CDR1 and CDR2 (germline): SQVTM, ANQGSEA. This CDR3 spans 14 amino acids. Trimming took 5 bases from V and 2 from J; bases not matched to a gene: 5. CDR3 sequence reads: CSVMAGGNTDTQYF. CDR3 DNA: TGCAGCGTTATGGCGGGGGGGAACACAGATACGCAGTATTTT.

In this sample, this clonotype turned up a few times. The rearrangement uses TRBV5-6 and TRBJ2-5, with D unresolved. Trimming shortened V by 0 bases and J by 1 base, and 7 bases separated the two germline ends. CDR3 length equals 14 residues. Germline V gene lookup returns CDR1 SGHDT and CDR2 YYEEEE. The CDR3 coding sequence is TGTGCCAGCAGCTTGGGATGGGGCCAAGAGACCCAGTACTTC. Amino acid sequence: CASSLGWGQETQYF.

The V call is TRBV6-2 or TRBV6-3, the J call TRBJ2-5, with a weak D call TRBD1 (6 bases). From germline, CDR1 is MNHEY and CDR2 SVGEGT. CDR3 length: 13 amino acids. V was cut by 6 bases and J by 5 bases, with 13 bases left in between. CDR3 sequence: CASRDDRKETQYF. The CDR3 nucleotides read TGTGCCAGCAGGGACGACAGGAAGGAGACCCAGTACTTC.

V is TRBV12-3 or TRBV12-4 and J is TRBJ1-3, with D unresolved. V lost 3 bases, J lost 4 bases, and 10 bases lay in between. The CDR3 runs to 14 residues. The CDR3 sequence is CASSLSGMGNTIYF. The CDR3 DNA sequence: TGTGCCAGCAGTTTGAGCGGCATGGGAAACACCATATATTTT.

V is TRBV3-1 and J is TRBJ1-6; D not certain. The CDR3 is made up of 18 amino acids. The germline V and J ends were trimmed by 0 bases and 0 bases, with 12 bases remaining between them. Germline V gene sequence: CDR1 LGHDT, CDR2 YNNKEL (reference sequence). The CDR3 reads CASSQDVGPSSYNSPLHF. The CDR3 DNA sequence: TGTGCCAGCAGCCAAGATGTCGGCCCGAGCTCCTATAATTCACCCCTCCACTTT.

This clonotype was observed a handful of times. The rearrangement joins TRBV7-2 to TRBJ1-1; D is ambiguous. The CDR3 contains 15 residues. Between the trimmed V and J ends, which lost 3 bases and 4 bases, there was a span of 15 bases. Germline V lookup: CDR1 SGHTA, CDR2 FQGNSA. In DNA form, the CDR3 reads TGTGCCAGCAGCTTTCGTCCAACGGGTACCACTGAAGCTTTCTTT. It codes for CASSFRPTGTTEAFF.

DNA for the CDR3: TGTGCCAGTCTGCCCGGGAATTTCGCTAATCAGCCCCAGCATTTT. Protein product: CASLPGNFANQPQHF. The chain has TRBV6-6 and TRBJ1-5, with no clear D. Trimming stripped 9 bases from V and 4 bases from J, with 19 bases between. This CDR3 has 15 amino acids. Looked up from germline, CDR1 is MNHNY and CDR2 is SVGAGI (reference sequence).

In nucleotides, the CDR3 is TGTGCCAGCAGTTTTGATACGAACGGTCGGTCCGGCTACACCTTC. Its protein is CASSFDTNGRSGYTF. J is TRBJ1-2 and V is TRBV27; D is undetermined. This CDR3 region has 15 residues. Trimming pared 3 bases from V and 8 bases from J, leaving 19 bases between. Germline CDR1 reads MNHEY; CDR2 reads SMNVEV (reference sequence).